This entry features one TCR beta chain sequence. The antigen is not known. This sample is part of a study of cytotoxic CD8 clonotypes in ibrutinib-treated CLL. Study-level information: Included were 11 to 12 relapsed/refractory and approximately 15 treatment-naive patients, of whom 17 were IGHV unmutated.

The germline V and J ends were trimmed by 6 bases and 10 bases, with 10 bases remaining between them. CDR1 is MNHEY and CDR2 is SVGAGI in the germline V gene. The CDR3 extends over 11 amino acids. Method: immunoSEQ multiplex PCR; TCRdb's copy keeps in-frame clones and lacks some. The profile shows approximately 330,000 clones, 80% of them singletons. Overall study findings and caveats: Public clonotypes were uncommon and contracted or stayed stable on treatment. Whereas clonality rose at ibrutinib response, it declined toward baseline at progression.

About 2 micrograms of genomic DNA came from cryopreserved PBMCs for TCR beta libraries. This receptor was obtained from a human donor with chronic lymphocytic leukemia. This material consisted of PBMCs, taken before ibrutinib treatment. The gene calls are TRBV6-5 and TRBJ2-1; D uncertain. The CDR3 protein is CASSRMSEQFF. The CDR3 nucleotides read TGTGCCAGCAGCCGAATGAGCGAGCAGTTCTTC.